This T cell receptor beta chain came from a study of blood T cell repertoires in COVID-19. Sequenced by immunoSEQ multiplex PCR; TCRdb stores in-frame clones only, minus some. The sample carries tens of thousands of clones, more than 75% recorded once. The sample was peripheral blood. This sequence was found in a man between 45 and 60 years old with acute or convalescent COVID-19.

As DNA, the CDR3 is TGTGCCAGCAGCTCTACCGAGGGCACAGATACGCAGTATTTT. The encoded protein is CASSSTEGTDTQYF. This sequence joins TRBV7-3 and TRBJ2-3; D is undetermined. The CDR3 totals 14 residues. V dropped 4 bases and J dropped 1 base, with 9 bases sitting between them. Germline lookup yields CDR1 SGHTA and CDR2 FQGTGA. Based on the CDR3 plus reference TRBV7-3 and TRBJ2-3, the full variable domain is GAGVSQTPSNKVTEKGKYVELRCDPISGHTALYWYRQSLGQGPEFLIYFQGTGAADDSGLPNDRFFAVRPEGSVSTLKIQRTERGDSAVYLCASSSTEGTDTQYFGPGTRLTVL.